These T cell receptor beta chains were read from a single sample in a study of cytomegalovirus exposure and HLA in healthy donors. Clones were read by immunoSEQ multiplex PCR, and TCRdb kept only the in-frame ones, dropping some. The sample holds 80,000 to 95,000 clones, about 69% seen once. Sequenced material: PBMCs. Source of these receptors: a woman aged 18-29 years in good health and CMV-seropositive. Both conserved end residues are trimmed from each CDR3. Fields, in order: V gene, clone size, J gene, CDR3 protein. Clone size is not always given. Where it is, it says once, few, many or a class for expanded clones.

v_gene: TRBV7-9
abundance: NA
j_gene: TRBJ2-1
CDR3aa: ASSLAGRGPSYNEQF

v_gene: TRBV2
abundance: NA
j_gene: TRBJ1-6
CDR3aa: ASRGDSSGSPLH

v_gene: TRBV2
abundance: NA
j_gene: TRBJ1-1
CDR3aa: ASSEEGQILNTEAF

v_gene: TRBV20-1
abundance: NA
j_gene: TRBJ2-5
CDR3aa: SGPGQDH

v_gene: TRBV6-1
abundance: NA
j_gene: TRBJ1-2
CDR3aa: ASSEKKRVPNYGYT

v_gene: TRBV15
abundance: NA
j_gene: TRBJ2-7
CDR3aa: ATSRERDRNYEQY

v_gene: TRBV6-5
abundance: few
j_gene: TRBJ2-7
CDR3aa: ASTRLAGGGEQY

v_gene: TRBV5-6
abundance: NA
j_gene: TRBJ2-7
CDR3aa: ASSPGVTYEQY

v_gene: TRBV27
abundance: NA
j_gene: TRBJ1-2
CDR3aa: ASSPTGQGRTGGYT

v_gene: TRBV28
abundance: NA
j_gene: TRBJ1-2
CDR3aa: ASSTTGRPNYGYT

v_gene: TRBV5-4
abundance: once
j_gene: TRBJ1-1
CDR3aa: ASSPGTGKGTEAF

v_gene: TRBV11-3
abundance: NA
j_gene: TRBJ2-1
CDR3aa: ASSLGTGPHPYNEQF

v_gene: TRBV10-3
abundance: NA
j_gene: TRBJ2-3
CDR3aa: AISESTSGRVGSKDTQY

v_gene: TRBV27
abundance: NA
j_gene: TRBJ1-2
CDR3aa: ASSISRTGKGGYT

v_gene: TRBV27
abundance: NA
j_gene: TRBJ1-2
CDR3aa: ASSLSGGVNGYT

v_gene: TRBV5-4
abundance: NA
j_gene: TRBJ2-1
CDR3aa: ASSSSGSYNEQF

v_gene: TRBV19
abundance: NA
j_gene: TRBJ1-1
CDR3aa: ASRPQDLNTEAF